These T cell receptor beta chains were read from a single sample in a study of blood T cell repertoires in COVID-19. The table came from immunoSEQ multiplex PCR; TCRdb's copy has only in-frame clones and leaves some out. The table shows roughly 80,000 clones, with around 80% occurring only once. The specimen was peripheral blood. These receptors were taken from a man at least 80 years old with acute or convalescent COVID-19. Each CDR3 is given without its conserved first and last residue. A D gene is named only where the DNA matches it firmly.

d_call v_call cdr3_aa
NA TRBV5-1 ASSLGVSNRNTEAF
NA TRBV15 ATSRDRQDNSPLH
NA TRBV2 ASSGVAIPPPDNTDTQY
NA TRBV19 ASSIGGGAGTDTQY
NA TRBV7-8 ASSYTGQSYGYT
NA TRBV5-4 ASSTSGRKNTEAF
TRBD1 TRBV18 ASSRGTGGNSPLH
TRBD2 TRBV10-1 ASSSGASTDTQY
NA TRBV6-5 ASRPGGSNYGYT
NA TRBV19 ASSRVNSNEKLF
TRBD2 TRBV4-2 ASSQVGAGGAADTQY
TRBD1 TRBV10-1 ASSPGQDPYEQY
TRBD2 TRBV10-3 AIAGGSTDTQY
TRBD1 TRBV25-1 ASSGQGEVYGYT
TRBD1 TRBV27 ASSPQGQGVSPLH
TRBD1 TRBV6-5 ASNGQANEKLF
TRBD1 TRBV7-8 ASSLTTGNYGYT
NA TRBV4-1 ASSHSVSYNSPLH
TRBD1 TRBV10-3 AISRTGNEQY
NA TRBV10-3 AISGRGPEGEQF
TRBD2 TRBV3-1/TRBV3-2 ASRSLAGPPTDTQY
TRBD2 TRBV5-1 ASSVSGEPNTDTQY
NA TRBV12-3/TRBV12-4 ASSLFYGYT
NA TRBV7-3 ATNKRLTGNATEAF
NA TRBV6-1 ASSESGSTEAF
TRBD1 TRBV5-1 ASSSGEQGAGEQF
TRBD1 TRBV2 ASSERGQGVNYGYT
NA TRBV5-6 ASSLDPRTYEQY
TRBD1 TRBV27 ASSRRGQGMFGRGYT
NA TRBV27 ASSLSGGSGGEQY
NA TRBV5-6 ASSFGKPYGYT
NA TRBV19 ASNPEPHYGYT
NA TRBV4-1 ASNPGVSNQPQH
TRBD1 TRBV5-1 ASSQGTGVGNTIY
TRBD1 TRBV7-2 ASSHDRGEGYT
TRBD1 TRBV6-4 ASSTTPGTGGASINEQF
TRBD2 TRBV18 ASSPPAGAGANVLT
NA TRBV4-1 ASSQDLRVGNTIY
NA TRBV12-3/TRBV12-4 ASSQSNQPQH
TRBD2 TRBV7-3 ASSPAGGAGENNEQF
NA TRBV5-6 ASSRRQFDTEAF
TRBD2 TRBV5-1 ASSTGTSGYNEQF
NA TRBV27 ASTTSSSNSPLH
TRBD1 TRBV5-1 ASSFGLDRGRTEAF
TRBD1 TRBV7-2 ASSFRTGDTQY
TRBD2 TRBV4-1 ASALGGGGTDTQY
TRBD2 TRBV7-2 ASSRVGGGATYEQY
TRBD1 TRBV19 ASSPRQGGRVGNTEAF
NA TRBV19 ASRLRMERNQPQH
NA TRBV5-1 ASSFQGRENTEAF
NA TRBV12-5 ASGLKVGGGSNQPQH
NA TRBV5-1 ASSLQGYEQY
TRBD1 TRBV18 ASSPLQGPAASSYEQY
TRBD2 TRBV11-2 ASSPQRGTGELF
NA TRBV11-2 ASSQGQNTGELF